This T cell receptor (beta chain) was recovered during a study of radiation and T cells in renal cell carcinoma. The CDR3 has 15 amino acids. V lost 4 bases and J 3 bases, leaving 16 bases between the germline ends. Germline V lookup: CDR1 MDHEN, CDR2 SYDVKM. Repertoires were generated with immunoSEQ multiplex PCR, while TCRdb's copy carries only in-frame clones and drops some. There are about 78,000 clones in the sample; around 89% occur only once, and more than 5.5% lies in the top ten. Time point specified: blood 4 weeks post-SBRT, at nephrectomy. Treatment noted: 15 Gy SBRT to primary tumor, nephrectomy 4 weeks later. Nephrectomy followed 15 Gy stereotactic body radiation by 4 weeks. After SBRT, blood was collected at 2 and 4 weeks, plus baseline. Clear cell pathology was present in this patient's renal cell carcinoma. In its sample, this clone was seen a few times.

The receptor was isolated from a woman in her 70s with renal cell carcinoma. The input for sequencing was blood, taken from a patient whose treatment included radiotherapy and nephrectomy. V is TRBV28 and J is TRBJ2-7; possibly TRBD1 or TRBD2 for D (5 bases each). The CDR3 region is CASSSPGARGYEQYF. The CDR3 DNA follows: TGTGCCAGCAGTTCGCCGGGCGCGAGGGGCTACGAGCAGTACTTC.